The rows below give T cell receptor beta chains drawn from one sample of a study of cytomegalovirus exposure and HLA in healthy donors. Measured with immunoSEQ multiplex PCR; TCRdb has only the in-frame clones, and not every one. The table shows about 140,000 clones, with around 81% occurring only once. The source material was PBMCs. These receptors all come from a man in his fifties in good health and CMV-seronegative. Each CDR3 is given with its conserved first and last residue.

J gene,V gene,CDR3 protein
TRBJ1-5,TRBV7-2,CASSYRVNQPQHF
TRBJ2-5,TRBV5-1,CASSFWTNQETQYF
TRBJ2-7,TRBV6-5,CASSYEQGLIYEQYF
TRBJ1-1,TRBV5-6,CASSHRGMNTEAFF
TRBJ1-1,TRBV5-4,CASSVTGGVGTEAFF
TRBJ2-7,TRBV19,CASNRGVGGTYEQYF
TRBJ2-1,TRBV5-1,CASSLVPSGRVSSYNEQFF
TRBJ2-3,TRBV4-1,CASSQDGGRVKLTDTQYF
TRBJ1-2,TRBV5-1,CASTPGGESYGYTF
TRBJ2-2,TRBV7-9,CASSPGQGAGELFF
TRBJ2-6,TRBV18,CASSPFAGANVLTF
TRBJ2-1,TRBV6-5,CASRRTPGREQFF
TRBJ2-3,TRBV7-7,CASSLGGGSASTDTQYF
TRBJ2-1,TRBV6-1,CASRAGTGVMNEQFF
TRBJ1-1,TRBV5-1,CASSWGTENTEAFF
TRBJ2-1,TRBV7-2,CASSLDRESNEQFF
TRBJ2-1,TRBV7-9,CASSFTSGRARNEQFF
TRBJ1-2,TRBV25-1,CASSAENEASYGYTF
TRBJ1-1,TRBV5-1,CASSLGQTNTEAFF
TRBJ2-7,TRBV6-1,CASSSLPGQGYEQYF
TRBJ2-1,TRBV6-1,CASSWTGTKRGEQFF
TRBJ1-2,TRBV23-1,CASSPPECSGYTF
TRBJ1-4,TRBV6-5,CASRPRQANEKLFF
TRBJ1-5,TRBV28,CASSSDRGPQPQHF
TRBJ2-7,TRBV15,CATRAAGGSYEQYF
TRBJ2-2,TRBV5-4,CASSSRGAATGELFF
TRBJ1-5,TRBV4-2,CASSQERTGVGQPQHF
TRBJ2-1,TRBV10-1,CASSEGRNEQFF
TRBJ1-1,TRBV18,CASSPSLRVNTEAFF
TRBJ2-2,TRBV9,CASSLPGTSGTGELFF
TRBJ2-7,TRBV9,CASSPHRTVSSYEQYF
TRBJ2-7,TRBV7-8,CASSLASSYEQYF
TRBJ2-1,TRBV9,CASKGGGNEQFF
TRBJ2-1,TRBV19,CASTAGQGPIYEQFF
TRBJ1-5,TRBV9,CASSVRGDNQPQHF
TRBJ2-2,TRBV29-1,CSVLRDRGSGELFF
TRBJ1-4,TRBV19,CASSIRGLGEKLFF
TRBJ2-2,TRBV6-5,CASSRTTIPAGELFF
TRBJ2-1,TRBV11-2,CASSLVGTFYNEQFF
TRBJ2-2,TRBV5-1,CASSSSGGINTGELFF
TRBJ1-3,TRBV30,CAWTSGATGNTIYF
TRBJ1-2,TRBV7-9,CASSSDAGTGVGGYTF
TRBJ2-3,TRBV5-1,CASSVGQTDTDTQYF
TRBJ1-2,TRBV6-1,CASSETGANYGYTF
TRBJ1-4,TRBV6-6,CASSSQGAFEKLFF
TRBJ1-2,TRBV7-8,CASSTDREGGYTF
TRBJ2-7,TRBV27,CASSSVGEPTYEQYF
TRBJ1-5,TRBV7-9,CASSSGTGSSNQPQHF
TRBJ2-7,TRBV21-1,CASLGQGPCEQYF
TRBJ2-3,TRBV6-1,CASSDANTDTQYF
TRBJ2-2,TRBV6-1,CASSGDRSPRTGRELFF
TRBJ2-2,TRBV11-2,CASRRQGGTGELFF
TRBJ1-1,TRBV5-1,CASSLYAGRTEAFF
TRBJ1-1,TRBV7-9,CASSLEGIKVAEAFF
TRBJ2-6,TRBV6-4,CASSRSSGANVLTF
TRBJ2-3,TRBV18,CASSPRDRTDTQYF
TRBJ2-1,TRBV6-5,CASRETSGEYNEQFF
TRBJ1-2,TRBV28,CASSTTGGADGYTF
TRBJ1-4,TRBV4-1,CASSQLGTQLSEKLFF